This T cell receptor beta chain was identified in a study of T-cell memory formation after mild COVID-19. For the study at large: Largely donor-specific TCR clusters were found. General study results and limits: The SARS-CoV-2 specificity of second-wave clones reaching peak at day 37 remained unverified. A subset of responding clones appeared in pre-infection memory, suggesting cross-reactive memory joined.

In this sample, this clonotype turned up many times. Its antigen is as yet unknown. Employing constant-segment primers, 5'RACE generated TCR alpha and TCR beta cDNA libraries bearing sample barcodes and UMIs. From the 5' RACE reads, TCRdb called clonotypes with MiXCR, one entry per CDR3 protein. The sample lists under 250,000 distinct CDR3 sequences, over 9.5% occurring once. V trimming: 5 bases; J trimming: 3 bases; junction bases outside the gene matches: 12. The CDR3 extends over 19 amino acids. What was sequenced was PBMCs or a T cell subset sorted from them (not recorded which). The source is a man in his late teens or twenties who had mild COVID-19 (a few samples of this study predate the infection). Cell type and time point are not known. The chain recombines TRBV12-3 or TRBV12-4 with TRBJ2-1; 14 bases line up with TRBD2. The DNA of the CDR3 is TGTGCCAGCAGTACGACTAGCGGGGGGGCTGAGTATTTCTACAATGAGCAGTTCTTC. It codes for CASSTTSGGAEYFYNEQFF.